This entry features one T cell receptor beta chain sequence. The sample belongs to a study of shared clonotypes between healthy human individuals. Study overall: With ages of 18 to 49, the donors were two women and a few men. There were three CD4 naive, three CD4 memory, two CD8 naive and one CD8 memory plates per donor.

Deep was the level used in running the assay. Roughly 200 ng DNA, 30,000 or so T cell genomes, went into each sorted-subset replicate PCR. Produced via immunoSEQ multiplex PCR; TCRdb's table is partial and in-frame only. The sample yields hundreds of thousands of clones, about 74% seen once. The clonotype originates from a woman under 40 in good health. What was sequenced was memory CD4+ T cells sorted from blood. Indicated subset: CD45RA-negative fraction.

The CDR3 here is CASSPGGWEYSPLHF. The CDR3 coding sequence is TGTGCCAGCAGCCCGGGGGGTTGGGAGTATTCACCCCTCCACTTT. The chain links TRBV11-2 to TRBJ1-6, with D possibly matching TRBD1 (5 bases). V shed 5 bases and J shed 8 bases, with 16 bases lying between them. CDR1 and CDR2 (germline): SGHAT, FQNNGV. There are 15 residues in the CDR3.